Shown below are 8 T cell receptor beta chains from a single sample sequenced in a study of neoadjuvant anti-PD-1 for oral cavity cancer. The time point is: after neoadjuvant nivolumab, at surgical resection. Repertoires were generated with immunoSEQ multiplex PCR, while TCRdb's copy carries only in-frame clones and drops some. The table records roughly 13,000 clones, nearly 70% of them present only once. The material was PBMCs, obtained after nivolumab (anti-PD-1) treatment. The receptors derive from a person between 35 and 79 years old with oral cavity squamous cell carcinoma.

The V and J genes are TRBV29-1 and TRBJ2-7, with a tentative D call TRBD1 (5 bases). V was cut by 0 bases and J by 9 bases, with 12 bases left in between. CDR1 and CDR2 (germline): SQVTM, ANQGSEA. This CDR3 is 12 amino acids long. CDR3 nucleotides: TGCAGCGTTGAAGATCTAACAACAGGGCAGTACTTC. This translates into CSVEDLTTGQYF.

This rearrangement joins TRBV12-5 to TRBJ2-5, with TRBD2 matching over 8 bases. Germline CDR1 reads LGHNT; CDR2 reads FRNRAP. V shed 4 bases and J 1 base; nucleotides not matched to a gene: 5. The CDR3 runs 15 residues. Here the CDR3 DNA reads TGTGCTAGTGGTTCCGGGACTAGTACCCAAGAGACCCAGTACTTC. Amino acids: CASGSGTSTQETQYF. Based on the CDR3 plus reference TRBV12-5 and TRBJ2-5, the full variable domain is DARVTQTPRHKVTEMGQEVTMRCQPILGHNTVFWYRQTMMQGLELLAYFRNRAPLDDSGMPKDRFSAEMPDATLATLKIQPSEPRDSAVYFCASGSGTSTQETQYFGPGTRLLVL.

The V gene is TRBV6-5, the J gene TRBJ2-1, with 9 positions matching TRBD2. The J segment lost 5 bases and the V segment lost 0 bases, leaving 5 bases of the junction unmatched. This CDR3 contains 16 residues. Germline V gene lookup returns CDR1 MNHEY and CDR2 SVGAGI. The DNA of the CDR3 is TGTGCCAGCAGTTACTCGTTGACTAGCGGTAACAATGAGCAGTTCTTC. This codes for CASSYSLTSGNNEQFF.

The chain recombines TRBV2 with TRBJ1-2; weak D call: TRBD1 (5 bases). Germline CDR1 is SNHLY and CDR2 is FYNNEI. Trimming took off 4 bases at V and 2 bases at J, with 8 bases between the two ends. The CDR3 spans 13 residues. CDR3 in amino acids: CASSAGGNYGYTF. The CDR3, as DNA: TGTGCCAGCAGTGCCGGGGGGAACTATGGCTACACCTTC.

The J gene is TRBJ2-7, the V gene TRBV30, with D possibly matching TRBD1 (6 bases). From germline, CDR1 is GTSNPN and CDR2 SVGIG (reference sequence). V was trimmed by 5 bases and J by 5 bases, leaving 10 bases between them. CDR3 length: 11 amino acids. CDR3 region: CAWFDRNEQYF. CDR3 DNA sequence: TGTGCCTGGTTCGACAGGAACGAGCAGTACTTC. The whole variable domain, remainder taken from reference TRBV30 and TRBJ2-7, is SQTIHQWPATLVQPVGSPLSLECTVEGTSNPNLYWYRQAAGRGLQLLFYSVGIGQISSEVPQNLSASRPQDRQFILSSKKLLLSDSGFYLCAWFDRNEQYFGPGTRLTVT.

This clone was counted only a few times. The chain employs TRBV29-1 and TRBJ1-2; D is uncertain. The germline V and J ends were trimmed by 0 bases and 6 bases, with 8 bases remaining between them. CDR1 is SQVTM, CDR2 ANQGSEA, per germline. CDR3 length: 12 amino acids. The CDR3 here is CSVEDRRNGYTF. CDR3 nucleotide sequence: TGCAGCGTTGAAGATAGGAGAAATGGCTACACCTTC.

This rearrangement joins TRBV9 to TRBJ2-1, with a possible D match to TRBD2 (7 bases). Germline V lookup: CDR1 SGDLS, CDR2 YYNGEE. Trimming left V 8 bases short and J 9 bases short, with 21 bases between. The CDR3 loop spans 14 amino acids. DNA for the CDR3: TGTGCCAGGGCCCTGGGGAGGGGGGGCAGTGAGCAGTTCTTC. It encodes CARALGRGGSEQFF.

This clone was seen just once. The chain employs TRBV30 and TRBJ2-7; possibly TRBD1 for D (6 bases). This CDR3 is built from 14 residues. Trimming cost V 2 bases and J 10 bases, with 21 bases left between them. CDR1 and CDR2 (germline): GTSNPN, SVGIG (reference sequence). CDR3 sequence: CAWSLTGGRARQYF. The DNA for the CDR3 is TGTGCCTGGAGTTTGACAGGCGGGCGGGCGAGACAGTACTTC.